This T cell receptor (beta chain) was retrieved from a study of CD8 T cells in Susac syndrome. Random hexamers were used to reverse transcribe the RNA input (0.5 to 1 ug). Each CDR3 protein is one row after TCRdb ran MiXCR on the immunoSEQ multiplex PCR reads. The table includes some 68,000 distinct CDR3 sequences, approximately 93% detected once. This sequence originates from a human donor with Susac syndrome. Sequencing was done on a sample of CD4+ T cells from PBMCs.

CDR3 protein: CASSSHIRSTEAFF. As DNA, the CDR3 is TGTGCCAGCAGTTCCCACATAAGGTCCACTGAAGCTTTCTTT. The J gene is TRBJ1-1, the V gene TRBV27; D remains unclear. Between the trimmed V and J ends, which lost 4 bases and 4 bases, there was a span of 13 bases. The CDR3 is 14 amino acids. Germline-derived CDR1 and CDR2 are MNHEY and SMNVEV (reference sequence).